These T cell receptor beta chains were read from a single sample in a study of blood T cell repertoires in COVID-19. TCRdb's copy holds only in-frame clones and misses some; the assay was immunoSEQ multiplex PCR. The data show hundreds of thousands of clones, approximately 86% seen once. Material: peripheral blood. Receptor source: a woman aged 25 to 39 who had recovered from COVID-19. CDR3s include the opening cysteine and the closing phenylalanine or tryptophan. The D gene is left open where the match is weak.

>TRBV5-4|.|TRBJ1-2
CASSLGGLGYTF
TGTGCCAGCAGCTTGGGGGGGCTTGGCTACACCTTC
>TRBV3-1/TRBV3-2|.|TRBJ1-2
CASSQSVRSRGRGYTF
TGTGCCAGCAGCCAATCAGTACGGTCCAGGGGACGTGGCTACACCTTC
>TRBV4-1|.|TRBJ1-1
CASSQAAGYMNTEAFF
TGCGCCAGCAGCCAAGCGGCAGGTTATATGAACACTGAAGCTTTCTTT
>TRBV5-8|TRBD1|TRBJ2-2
CASRDSYTGELFF
TGTGCCAGCCGGGACAGTTACACCGGGGAGCTGTTTTTT
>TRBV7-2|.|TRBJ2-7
CASSLGGDFEQYF
TGTGCCAGCAGCTTAGGAGGGGACTTCGAGCAGTACTTC
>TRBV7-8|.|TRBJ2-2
CASIAGVFTGELFF
TGTGCCAGCATTGCAGGGGTGTTCACCGGGGAGCTGTTTTTT
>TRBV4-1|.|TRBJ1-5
CASSQEGGRGNQPQHF
TGCGCCAGCAGCCAAGAAGGTGGCAGGGGCAATCAGCCCCAGCATTTT
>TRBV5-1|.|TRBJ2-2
CASSLDLRDTGELFF
TGCGCCAGCAGCTTGGACTTGCGGGACACCGGGGAGCTGTTTTTT
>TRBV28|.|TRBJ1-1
CASVTGTHTEAFF
TGTGCCAGCGTGACCGGGACACACACTGAAGCTTTCTTT
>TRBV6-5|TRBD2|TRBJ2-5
CASKELAFGEETQYF
TGTGCCAGCAAGGAACTAGCGTTCGGGGAAGAGACCCAGTACTTC
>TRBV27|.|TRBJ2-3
CASSPLGRGSTDTQYF
TGTGCCAGCAGTCCCCTCGGCAGGGGTAGCACAGATACGCAGTATTTT
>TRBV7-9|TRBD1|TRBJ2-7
CASSLGQGGPYEQYF
TGTGCCAGCAGCTTGGGACAGGGGGGACCCTACGAGCAGTACTTC
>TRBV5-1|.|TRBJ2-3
CASSFLSSTDTQYF
TGCGCCAGCAGCTTCCTATCTAGCACAGATACGCAGTATTTT